Below, 23 T cell receptor beta chains from the same sample are listed, as sequenced in a study of beta chain features in type 1 diabetes. Sequenced material consisted of expressed TCRB transcripts (all of the isolated RNA was reverse transcribed). Method: immunoSEQ multiplex PCR; TCRdb's copy keeps in-frame clones and lacks some. The sample lists fewer than 65,000 clones, about three fifths occurring once. The specimen sequenced was Tregs from blood. The source is a woman under 30 in good health.

This clone was counted between two and nine times. The J gene is TRBJ2-1, the V gene TRBV7-2; D not certain. The V gene lost 5 bases and the J gene lost 0 bases, with 11 bases spanning the gap. Germline V gene lookup returns CDR1 SGHTA and CDR2 FQGNSA. The CDR3 spans 15 residues. The CDR3 DNA follows: TGTGCCAGCAGCCGAGCAATAAGCTCCTACAATGAGCAGTTCTTC. Amino acid sequence: CASSRAISSYNEQFF.

This clone was observed a single time. The chain recombines TRBV2 with TRBJ1-2; possible D gene TRBD1, 6 bases. Germline values: CDR1 SNHLY, CDR2 FYNNEI. V was clipped by 7 bases and J by 2 bases, with 11 bases between them. The CDR3 runs 13 residues. CDR3 protein: CASTRQGNYGYTF. DNA for the CDR3: TGTGCCAGCACCCGTCAGGGGAACTATGGCTACACCTTC.

The V gene is TRBV5-4, the J gene TRBJ1-2; 11 bases agree with TRBD1. The CDR3 runs 15 residues. Trimming removed 7 bases from V and 5 bases from J; junction bases left unmatched: 10. Germline loops: CDR1 SGHNT, CDR2 YYREEE (reference sequence). The CDR3 nucleotides are TGTGCCAGCGCGTCCGGACAGGGGGCTGGATATGGCTACACCTTC. Its translation is CASASGQGAGYGYTF.

This clone was detected a few times. The chain uses TRBV4-2 and TRBJ2-6; 8 bases map to TRBD1. The CDR3 extends over 17 amino acids. The germline V gene encodes CDR1 LGHNA and CDR2 YNFKEQ. Germline trimming cut 1 base from V and 0 bases from J; bases unmatched to any gene: 2. The CDR3 sequence: CASSQGTGTSGANVLTF. CDR3 nucleotides: TGTGCCAGCAGCCAAGGGACAGGGACCTCTGGGGCCAACGTCCTGACTTTC.

The chain uses TRBV7-3 and TRBJ2-2, with 8 bases identical to TRBD2. This CDR3 has 17 amino acids. V gave up 3 bases and J gave up 6 bases; unmatched junction bases: 12. Germline values: CDR1 SGHTA, CDR2 FQGTGA. The chain's CDR3 is CASSFQNPGLEPGELFF. The CDR3 DNA sequence: TGTGCCAGCAGCTTCCAAAACCCGGGACTAGAACCCGGGGAGCTGTTTTTT. Combining the CDR3 with reference TRBV7-3 and TRBJ2-2 gives the whole variable domain GAGVSQTPSNKVTEKGKYVELRCDPISGHTALYWYRQSLGQGPEFLIYFQGTGAADDSGLPNDRFFAVRPEGSVSTLKIQRTERGDSAVYLCASSFQNPGLEPGELFFGEGSRLTVL.

This chain uses TRBV6-5 with TRBJ2-1, with D maybe TRBD2 (6 bases). Trimming removed 2 bases at V and 7 bases at J, with 18 bases between. This CDR3 spans 16 amino acids. In germline, CDR1 is MNHEY, CDR2 SVGAGI. Here the CDR3 reads CASSYLAGSSGNEQFF. Here the CDR3 DNA reads TGTGCCAGCAGTTACCTGGCGGGTAGTAGCGGAAATGAGCAGTTCTTC.

The chain uses TRBV7-9 and TRBJ2-1; perhaps TRBD2 as D (5 bases). Germline V gives CDR1 SEHNR, CDR2 FQNEAQ (reference sequence). V was clipped by 7 bases and J by 2 bases, with 12 bases between them. The CDR3 has 14 residues. The CDR3 DNA sequence: TGTGCCAGCACCTACGTCGGGGCCTACAATGAGCAGTTCTTC. As protein: CASTYVGAYNEQFF.

This chain links TRBV7-9 with TRBJ2-3; 8 nucleotides match TRBD2. In germline, CDR1 is SEHNR, CDR2 FQNEAQ (reference sequence). The CDR3 loop spans 16 amino acids. V lost 0 bases and J lost 1; bases outside the gene matches: 3. This CDR3 reads CASSLAAGVGTDTQYF. In DNA, the CDR3 is TGTGCCAGCAGCTTAGCAGCGGGAGTTGGCACAGATACGCAGTATTTT.

The chain links TRBV7-3 to TRBJ2-2; the D is unclear. V was trimmed by 2 bases and J by 0 bases, leaving 7 bases between them. From germline, CDR1 is SGHTA and CDR2 FQGTGA. The CDR3 totals 15 residues. The DNA of the CDR3 is TGTGCCAGCAGCTTAGGCCTCCCGAACACCGGGGAGCTGTTTTTT. Its protein is CASSLGLPNTGELFF.

The chain is built from TRBV7-6 and TRBJ1-6; TRBD1 might be the D (5 bases). V was trimmed by 0 bases and J by 7 bases, leaving 7 bases between them. The CDR3 extends over 14 amino acids. Germline CDR1 SGHVS, CDR2 FNYEAQ. The DNA of the CDR3 is TGTGCCAGCAGCTTAGCAGCAGGGAATTCACCCCTCCACTTT. Protein product: CASSLAAGNSPLHF.

V usage is TRBV4-3 and J usage is TRBJ2-3; 9 bases align to TRBD1. The length of the CDR3 is 16 residues. Germline CDR1 is LGHNA and CDR2 is YSLEER. With V trimmed by 2 bases and J by 5 bases, 8 bases remained unmatched. CDR3 nucleotides: TGCGCCAGCAGCCAATTCTCGGGACAGGGCAAAGATACGCAGTATTTT. This encodes CASSQFSGQGKDTQYF.

The chain employs TRBV19 and TRBJ2-3; a possible D gene is TRBD1 (6 bases). This CDR3 is built from 15 residues. The germline V gene encodes CDR1 LNHDA and CDR2 SQIVND (reference sequence). Trimming stripped 5 bases from V and 0 bases from J, with 12 bases between. CDR3 amino acids: CASSGQPRSTDTQYF. The CDR3 nucleotides are TGTGCCAGTAGTGGACAGCCCAGAAGCACAGATACGCAGTATTTT.

The rearrangement links TRBV27 to TRBJ1-1; perhaps TRBD1 as D (6 bases). The V and J ends lost 5 bases and 1 base respectively, with 20 bases between them. Germline lookup yields CDR1 MNHEY and CDR2 SMNVEV (reference sequence). The CDR3 is 17 amino acids. For the CDR3, the DNA is TGTGCCAGCAGTCGCCTCCTAACTGACAGGAGGAACACTGAAGCTTTCTTT. Encoded protein: CASSRLLTDRRNTEAFF.

The sample holds a few counts of this clone. The chain is built from TRBV15 and TRBJ2-5; D remains unclear. Deletions cut 1 base from V and 0 bases from J, with 6 bases between. This CDR3 is 14 amino acids long. CDR1 and CDR2 (germline): LNHNV, YYDKDF (reference sequence). In DNA, the CDR3 is TGTGCCACCAGCAGAGGACAAAACCAAGAGACCCAGTACTTC. Translation: CATSRGQNQETQYF.

The chain joins TRBV5-1 to TRBJ2-1; 13 bases fit TRBD2. Trimming removed 0 bases from V and 15 bases from J; junction bases left unmatched: 9. The CDR3 runs 15 residues. Germline-derived CDR1 and CDR2 are SGHRS and YFSETQ. The CDR3: CASSLAGTSGEGSFF. The CDR3 DNA reads as TGCGCCAGCAGCTTGGCCGGGACTAGCGGGGAAGGTTCGTTCTTC.

The chain is built from TRBV30 and TRBJ1-6, with TRBD1 matching over 7 bases. The germline gives CDR1 GTSNPN, CDR2 SVGIG (reference sequence). The CDR3 runs to 14 residues. After removal of 4 bases from V and 7 bases from J, the junction contained 7 bases not matched to a gene. The CDR3 coding sequence is TGTGCCTGGAAGACAGGGACTTTCAATTCACCCCTCCACTTT. It is translated as CAWKTGTFNSPLHF. The whole variable domain, filled in from reference TRBV30 and TRBJ1-6, reads SQTIHQWPATLVQPVGSPLSLECTVEGTSNPNLYWYRQAAGRGLQLLFYSVGIGQISSEVPQNLSASRPQDRQFILSSKKLLLSDSGFYLCAWKTGTFNSPLHFGNGTRLTVT.

The chain is built from TRBV9 and TRBJ2-5, with D perhaps matching TRBD2 (5 bases). The CDR3 is 13 amino acids. Trimming removed 0 bases at V and 4 bases at J, with 7 bases between. CDR1 and CDR2 (germline): SGDLS, YYNGEE. DNA for the CDR3: TGTGCCAGCAGCGTAGATGCGGGAGAGACCCAGTACTTC. This sequence encodes CASSVDAGETQYF.

The rearrangement links TRBV7-2 to TRBJ2-1; D perhaps matches TRBD2 (5 bases). CDR3 length equals 15 residues. In germline, CDR1 is SGHTA, CDR2 FQGNSA. V lost 5 bases, J lost 9 bases, and 20 bases lay in between. This chain's CDR3 is CASSRESALGREQFF. CDR3 bases: TGTGCCAGCAGCCGGGAATCCGCTTTGGGTCGTGAGCAGTTCTTC.

The chain uses TRBV7-9 and TRBJ1-2; weak D call: TRBD1 (6 bases). CDR1 SEHNR and CDR2 FQNEAQ come from the germline V gene (reference sequence). The CDR3 has 15 residues. V lost 5 bases to trimming and J lost 1 base, with 14 bases between them. CDR3 nucleotides: TGTGCCAGCAGCCGGGGGGGGCACGGTAACTATGGCTACACCTTC. It specifies CASSRGGHGNYGYTF.

This clone was observed a handful of times. The rearrangement joins TRBV6-5 to TRBJ1-5; 7 bases map to TRBD1. CDR1 MNHEY and CDR2 SVGAGI come from the germline V gene. V dropped 6 bases and J dropped 5; count of bases not matched to a gene: 10. The CDR3 is 15 amino acids. CDR3 region: CASRVSRDRYQPQHF. CDR3 DNA: TGTGCCAGCAGGGTAAGCCGGGACAGATATCAGCCCCAGCATTTT.

V is TRBV5-1 and J is TRBJ1-1, with 7 bases lining up with TRBD1. Looked up from germline, CDR1 is SGHRS and CDR2 is YFSETQ. The CDR3 has 13 residues. Trimming took 7 bases from V and 1 from J; bases not matched to a gene: 4. Here the CDR3 reads CASHRGPNTEAFF. CDR3 coding DNA: TGCGCCAGCCACAGGGGCCCGAACACTGAAGCTTTCTTT.

With regard to this clone: One end of the junction varies from germline; a read error may be responsible. CDR3 loop: CASSFGGTVELFF. The DNA for the CDR3 is TGTGCCAGCAGCTTCGGGGGTACCGTGGAGCTGTTTTTT. The V and J genes are TRBV7-2 and TRBJ2-2; maybe TRBD2 (6 bases). This CDR3 contains 13 residues. CDR1 is SGHTA and CDR2 is FQGNSA in the germline V gene.

This clone was observed a few times. The CDR3 region has the DNA TGTGCCAGCTCAGCGGGACTTAGAGGCACAGATACGCAGTATTTT. This codes for CASSAGLRGTDTQYF. This chain uses TRBV18 with TRBJ2-3; a possible D gene is TRBD2 (6 bases). CDR1 and CDR2 from the germline V gene are KGHSH and LQKENI. The CDR3 is made up of 15 amino acids. V was shortened by 5 bases and J by 1 base, with 13 bases between the two germline ends.